This T cell receptor (beta chain) was recovered during a study of control samples from healthy donors and cancer patients. This table comes from immunoSEQ multiplex PCR, and its TCRdb copy is limited to in-frame clones, with some not included. The sample carries 150,000 or so clones, 85% to 95% recorded once. The ends were cut back, 7 bases at V and 2 bases at J, with 9 bases in the middle. Germline CDR1 reads SGHDT; CDR2 reads YYEEEE. The CDR3 loop spans 12 amino acids. This receptor was taken from a man aged 35 to 55 in good health. What was sequenced was blood. The genes are TRBV5-6 and TRBJ1-2, with a possible D match to TRBD1 (5 bases). For the CDR3, the DNA is TGTGCCAGCCGGGAGGGGAACTATGGCTACACCTTC. Amino acid sequence: CASREGNYGYTF.